A selection of T cell receptor beta chains follows, all from one sample in a study of blood T cell repertoires in COVID-19. TCRdb keeps only in-frame clones here, not all; method: immunoSEQ multiplex PCR. The sample consists of around 250,000 clones, roughly 85% of them appearing once. The sequenced sample consisted of PBMCs or T cells enriched from blood (not recorded which). The receptors shown here come from a woman aged 45 to 65 with acute COVID-19. CDR3s leave out the opening cysteine and the closing phenylalanine or tryptophan. The order of the fields is CDR3 protein, clone size, V gene. Expanded clones are given a class, and other clones once, few, many or no size at all.

CDR3: ATSDAGQGIGGYT
size: NA
V: TRBV24-1

CDR3: ASSRQGINYGYT
size: NA
V: TRBV14

CDR3: ASSKEPGTGAASSYEQY
size: few
V: TRBV21-1

CDR3: ASSSTDREYYEQY
size: NA
V: TRBV7-9

CDR3: ASSYRGQGWETQY
size: few
V: TRBV6-2/TRBV6-3

CDR3: AISEDIGFMGYT
size: NA
V: TRBV10-3

CDR3: ASSRRSGLEGYT
size: NA
V: TRBV27

CDR3: ASSLGLAGVETQY
size: once
V: TRBV7-2

CDR3: ASRPGQGSYEQY
size: NA
V: TRBV28

CDR3: ASSQESTSGLTDTQY
size: NA
V: TRBV4-3

CDR3: ASSLSSGVTLSGYT
size: NA
V: TRBV27

CDR3: ASSIGGYSNQPQH
size: NA
V: TRBV19

CDR3: ASIGTANTEAF
size: once
V: TRBV25-1

CDR3: ASSLGPTSSYEQY
size: NA
V: TRBV5-1

CDR3: ASRRQGTGELF
size: NA
V: TRBV9

CDR3: ASSINRVGSPLH
size: NA
V: TRBV19

CDR3: SVEEGTGYEKLF
size: few
V: TRBV29-1

CDR3: ASSLRGTSGMATQY
size: NA
V: TRBV13

CDR3: ASSRLTANTEAF
size: NA
V: TRBV14

CDR3: ASSFQGQETQY
size: NA
V: TRBV5-5

CDR3: ASSSTGTALYAEQF
size: NA
V: TRBV19

CDR3: ASAPRDYYGYT
size: NA
V: TRBV2

CDR3: ASSLSGNTEAF
size: NA
V: TRBV7-6

CDR3: ASSPYRTSGGGMQETQY
size: few
V: TRBV6-6

CDR3: ASSPHRTGSSYNSPLH
size: NA
V: TRBV14

CDR3: ASSPTETSNEQF
size: NA
V: TRBV7-9

CDR3: ASSPKTANEKLF
size: NA
V: TRBV23-1

CDR3: ASSFSGGSPLH
size: few
V: TRBV27

CDR3: AWSVWRDQPQH
size: NA
V: TRBV30

CDR3: ASSFAGAIYNEQF
size: once
V: TRBV28

CDR3: ASRSPGLAGPDTQY
size: NA
V: TRBV19

CDR3: ASSVPGTGSLYEQY
size: NA
V: TRBV6-2/TRBV6-3

CDR3: AWSYPGQGANYGYT
size: once
V: TRBV30